Listed below are T cell receptor beta chains from one sample, sequenced in a study of CD8 T cells in ankylosing spondylitis. Using its own MiXCR run on the 5' RACE reads, TCRdb lists one record per CDR3 protein. The repertoire holds under 150,000 distinct CDR3 sequences, with 9.3% as singletons. Sequenced material: blood, either unsorted or a sorted T cell fraction (not recorded which). The source of these receptors is a male donor with ankylosing spondylitis or in good health (not recorded which). CDR3s include the opening cysteine and the closing phenylalanine or tryptophan. D genes are given only for firm matches. Only some rows state a clone size, as once, few, many or a class for expanded clones.

d_call: TRBD1; j_call: TRBJ2-7; clone_size: .; v_call: TRBV3-1; cdr3_nt: TGTGCCAGCAGCCAACCGAGACAGGGGGGTGTTTACGAGCAGTACTTC; cdr3_aa: CASSQPRQGGVYEQYF
d_call: TRBD2; j_call: TRBJ2-7; clone_size: .; v_call: TRBV5-1; cdr3_nt: TGCGCCAGCAGCTATAGCGGGAGGGCGATTGGTGAGCAGTACTTC; cdr3_aa: CASSYSGRAIGEQYF
d_call: .; j_call: TRBJ2-5; clone_size: .; v_call: TRBV7-2; cdr3_nt: TGTGCCAGCAGCTTAGACAGGGTAGAGACCCAGTACTTC; cdr3_aa: CASSLDRVETQYF
d_call: .; j_call: TRBJ2-5; clone_size: many; v_call: TRBV3-1; cdr3_nt: TGTGCCAGCAGCCAAAACAGCCAAGAGACCCAGTACTTC; cdr3_aa: CASSQNSQETQYF
d_call: TRBD1; j_call: TRBJ2-1; clone_size: many; v_call: TRBV20-1; cdr3_nt: TGCAGTGCTCGACAGGGATCGGATGAGCAGTTCTTC; cdr3_aa: CSARQGSDEQFF
d_call: .; j_call: TRBJ2-5; clone_size: .; v_call: TRBV14; cdr3_nt: TGTGCCAGCAGCCCCCATTTTGTGGAGACCCAGTACTTC; cdr3_aa: CASSPHFVETQYF
d_call: .; j_call: TRBJ1-5; clone_size: .; v_call: TRBV20-1; cdr3_nt: TGCAGTGCTAGAGACCCCCTAAGCAATCAGCCCCAGCATTTT; cdr3_aa: CSARDPLSNQPQHF
d_call: TRBD2; j_call: TRBJ2-1; clone_size: .; v_call: TRBV20-1; cdr3_nt: TGCAGTGCTAGAGGGAGGGGACTAGGGGGGGGAAGCTCCTACAATGAGCAGTTCTTC; cdr3_aa: CSARGRGLGGGSSYNEQFF
d_call: .; j_call: TRBJ2-1; clone_size: few; v_call: TRBV4-1; cdr3_nt: TGCGCCAGCAGCCAAGTTCGGGCGGGAGAGCAGTTCTTC; cdr3_aa: CASSQVRAGEQFF
d_call: TRBD1; j_call: TRBJ2-2; clone_size: .; v_call: TRBV7-2; cdr3_nt: TGTGCCAGCAGCAAGGGACAGGGTCGTTTTAGTACCGGGGAGCTGTTTTTT; cdr3_aa: CASSKGQGRFSTGELFF
d_call: .; j_call: TRBJ2-3; clone_size: many; v_call: TRBV29-1; cdr3_nt: TGCAGCGTTCTGACTAGTTCGGCAGATACGCAGTATTTT; cdr3_aa: CSVLTSSADTQYF
d_call: TRBD1; j_call: TRBJ2-1; clone_size: many; v_call: TRBV18; cdr3_nt: TGTGCCAGCTCAGCACAGGGGAACTACAATGAGCAGTTCTTC; cdr3_aa: CASSAQGNYNEQFF
d_call: .; j_call: TRBJ1-1; clone_size: few; v_call: TRBV5-6; cdr3_nt: TGTGCCAGCAGCTCGGTCCCCGGCAGGGCCAACACTGAAGCTTTCTTT; cdr3_aa: CASSSVPGRANTEAFF
d_call: .; j_call: TRBJ1-3; clone_size: .; v_call: TRBV7-2; cdr3_nt: TGTGCCAGCAGCTTGCAGGGGTCTACTGGAAACACCATATATTTT; cdr3_aa: CASSLQGSTGNTIYF
d_call: TRBD2; j_call: TRBJ2-5; clone_size: few; v_call: TRBV27; cdr3_nt: TGTGCCAGCAGTTCACTCGGAGCGGGACTAAGTGAGACCCAGTACTTC; cdr3_aa: CASSSLGAGLSETQYF
d_call: TRBD1; j_call: TRBJ2-7; clone_size: many; v_call: TRBV7-2; cdr3_nt: TGTGCCAGCAGCCGCCTTCCCGGGACAGGGATCGAGCAGTACTTC; cdr3_aa: CASSRLPGTGIEQYF
d_call: TRBD2; j_call: TRBJ2-2; clone_size: many; v_call: TRBV27; cdr3_nt: TGTGCCAGCTCCCCTAGCGGGTACACCGGGGAGCTGTTTTTT; cdr3_aa: CASSPSGYTGELFF
d_call: TRBD2; j_call: TRBJ2-1; clone_size: many; v_call: TRBV20-1; cdr3_nt: TGCAGTGCCAAACTAGCGGGAGGACGAACAGAGCAGTTCTTC; cdr3_aa: CSAKLAGGRTEQFF
d_call: .; j_call: TRBJ1-2; clone_size: few; v_call: TRBV20-1; cdr3_nt: TGCAGTGCCGTGGACAGATTGAACTATGGCTACACCTTC; cdr3_aa: CSAVDRLNYGYTF
d_call: .; j_call: TRBJ1-1; clone_size: many; v_call: TRBV7-2; cdr3_nt: TGTGCCAGCAGCTTAGTCGTGACCAACACTGAAGCTTTCTTT; cdr3_aa: CASSLVVTNTEAFF
d_call: .; j_call: TRBJ2-7; clone_size: many; v_call: TRBV28; cdr3_nt: TGTGCCAGCAGTTTATTAGTAGTGCCCTACGAGCAGTACTTC; cdr3_aa: CASSLLVVPYEQYF
d_call: TRBD2; j_call: TRBJ2-1; clone_size: few; v_call: TRBV18; cdr3_nt: TGTGCCAGCTCACCACAGGCGGGAGTCTCCTACAATGAGCAGTTCTTC; cdr3_aa: CASSPQAGVSYNEQFF
d_call: TRBD2; j_call: TRBJ2-1; clone_size: many; v_call: TRBV12-3/TRBV12-4; cdr3_nt: TGTGCCAGCACCAACCCCCGGACTAGCGCCTACAATGAGCAGTTCTTC; cdr3_aa: CASTNPRTSAYNEQFF
d_call: TRBD2; j_call: TRBJ2-7; clone_size: .; v_call: TRBV7-2; cdr3_nt: TGTGCCAGCAGCTTCGGACTAGTCCCCTACGAGCAGTACTTC; cdr3_aa: CASSFGLVPYEQYF
d_call: .; j_call: TRBJ2-3; clone_size: many; v_call: TRBV3-1; cdr3_nt: TGTGCCAGCAGCCCGTCGGGGTGGGAGGAAGATACGCAGTATTTT; cdr3_aa: CASSPSGWEEDTQYF
d_call: .; j_call: TRBJ2-7; clone_size: many; v_call: TRBV21-1; cdr3_nt: TGTGCCAGCATTCCAAGCCCCGGGCAAGGAGTAGAGCAGTACTTC; cdr3_aa: CASIPSPGQGVEQYF
d_call: TRBD1; j_call: TRBJ2-7; clone_size: .; v_call: TRBV7-2; cdr3_nt: TGTGCCAGCAGCTTGGCTCCGGGACAGCCTAAATTC; cdr3_aa: CASSLAPGQPKF
d_call: TRBD2; j_call: TRBJ2-3; clone_size: many; v_call: TRBV11-1; cdr3_nt: TGTGCCAGCAGCTTAGTATACCGAGCGGGAGGGCCGATACGCACAGATACGCAGTATTTT; cdr3_aa: CASSLVYRAGGPIRTDTQYF
d_call: TRBD1; j_call: TRBJ1-2; clone_size: many; v_call: TRBV28; cdr3_nt: TGTGCCAGCAGTACCGGGACAGGCCGCTATGGCTACACCTTC; cdr3_aa: CASSTGTGRYGYTF
d_call: TRBD2; j_call: TRBJ2-7; clone_size: many; v_call: TRBV20-1; cdr3_nt: TGCAGTGCGAGGTTGTTAGCGGGAAACTGGGAGCAGTACTTC; cdr3_aa: CSARLLAGNWEQYF
d_call: .; j_call: TRBJ1-5; clone_size: many; v_call: TRBV9; cdr3_nt: TGTGCCAGCAGCCCCCGGCCGGACAGCTACAATCAGCCCCAGCATTTT; cdr3_aa: CASSPRPDSYNQPQHF
d_call: .; j_call: TRBJ1-3; clone_size: few; v_call: TRBV20-1; cdr3_nt: TGCAGTGCTAGCGCACTAGACTCTGGAAACACCATATATTTT; cdr3_aa: CSASALDSGNTIYF
d_call: TRBD1; j_call: TRBJ2-6; clone_size: few; v_call: TRBV7-2; cdr3_nt: TGTGCCAGCAGCCAGACAGGGTTCCACTCTGGGGCCAACGTCCTGACTTTC; cdr3_aa: CASSQTGFHSGANVLTF
d_call: .; j_call: TRBJ2-5; clone_size: few; v_call: TRBV5-1; cdr3_nt: TGCGCCAGCAAAAAGGACAGAGAAGAGACCCAGTACTTC; cdr3_aa: CASKKDREETQYF
d_call: .; j_call: TRBJ2-1; clone_size: many; v_call: TRBV7-8; cdr3_nt: TGTGCCAGCAGCTTAGTTGACATAAGCTCCTACAATGAGCAGTTCTTC; cdr3_aa: CASSLVDISSYNEQFF
d_call: TRBD1; j_call: TRBJ2-1; clone_size: many; v_call: TRBV11-3; cdr3_nt: TGTGCCAGCAGCTTCACAGGGGGGTCCTACAATGAGCAGTTCTTC; cdr3_aa: CASSFTGGSYNEQFF
d_call: .; j_call: TRBJ2-7; clone_size: many; v_call: TRBV5-1; cdr3_nt: TGCGCCAGCAGCTTTACGGGGAACGAGCAGTACTTC; cdr3_aa: CASSFTGNEQYF
d_call: TRBD2; j_call: TRBJ2-3; clone_size: many; v_call: TRBV5-1; cdr3_nt: TGCGCCAGCAGCTTGGAAGGCGGGAGTCGGACAGATACGCAGTATTTT; cdr3_aa: CASSLEGGSRTDTQYF
d_call: TRBD2; j_call: TRBJ2-7; clone_size: many; v_call: TRBV19; cdr3_nt: TGTGCCAGTAAACGCTTAGCGGGCAGCGACTACGAGCAGTACTTC; cdr3_aa: CASKRLAGSDYEQYF
d_call: TRBD1; j_call: TRBJ2-7; clone_size: many; v_call: TRBV7-2; cdr3_nt: TGTGCCAGCAGCTTACGACAGGGCCGGGACGAGCAGTACTTC; cdr3_aa: CASSLRQGRDEQYF
d_call: .; j_call: TRBJ2-1; clone_size: .; v_call: TRBV5-1; cdr3_nt: TGCGCCAGCAGCTTGGGAAAGGGGAACTACTATGAGCAGTTCTTC; cdr3_aa: CASSLGKGNYYEQFF
d_call: .; j_call: TRBJ2-7; clone_size: many; v_call: TRBV20-1; cdr3_nt: TGCAGTGCTAGAGATGGACAGAATACCTACGAGCAGTACTTC; cdr3_aa: CSARDGQNTYEQYF
d_call: TRBD1; j_call: TRBJ2-7; clone_size: many; v_call: TRBV12-3/TRBV12-4; cdr3_nt: TGTGCCAGCAGTCGAAATCGACAGGGGAGGTACGAGCAGTACTTC; cdr3_aa: CASSRNRQGRYEQYF
d_call: TRBD2; j_call: TRBJ2-4; clone_size: .; v_call: TRBV19; cdr3_nt: TGTGCCAGTAGTACAAGCGGGGGCCTCATTCAGTACTTC; cdr3_aa: CASSTSGGLIQYF
d_call: TRBD2; j_call: TRBJ2-3; clone_size: few; v_call: TRBV4-3; cdr3_nt: TGCGCCAGCAGCCTGGGACTAACGATCACAGATACGCAGTATTTT; cdr3_aa: CASSLGLTITDTQYF
d_call: .; j_call: TRBJ2-2; clone_size: few; v_call: TRBV20-1; cdr3_nt: TGCAGTGCTAGTTACGGGAGTAACACCGGGGAGCTGTTTTTT; cdr3_aa: CSASYGSNTGELFF
d_call: TRBD1; j_call: TRBJ2-5; clone_size: .; v_call: TRBV20-1; cdr3_nt: TGCAGTGCTAGAGATCGCCGGACAGGGATTCTATGGGAGACCCAGTACTTC; cdr3_aa: CSARDRRTGILWETQYF
d_call: TRBD2; j_call: TRBJ2-7; clone_size: few; v_call: TRBV12-3/TRBV12-4; cdr3_nt: TGTGCCAGCAGTCCGGGACTAGCGGGAGGGCCCGGCGAGCAGTACTTC; cdr3_aa: CASSPGLAGGPGEQYF
d_call: .; j_call: TRBJ2-7; clone_size: many; v_call: TRBV7-8; cdr3_nt: TGTGCCAGCAGCTTAGCGGGGGGCTCCTACGAGCAGTACTTC; cdr3_aa: CASSLAGGSYEQYF